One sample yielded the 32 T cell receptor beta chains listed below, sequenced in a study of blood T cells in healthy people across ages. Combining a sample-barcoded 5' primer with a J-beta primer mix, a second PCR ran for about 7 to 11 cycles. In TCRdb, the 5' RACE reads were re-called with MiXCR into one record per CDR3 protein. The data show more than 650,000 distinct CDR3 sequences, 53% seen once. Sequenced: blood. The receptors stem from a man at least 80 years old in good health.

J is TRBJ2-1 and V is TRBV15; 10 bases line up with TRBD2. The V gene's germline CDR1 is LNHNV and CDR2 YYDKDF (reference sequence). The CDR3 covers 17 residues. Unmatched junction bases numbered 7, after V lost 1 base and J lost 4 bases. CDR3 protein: CATSRVAGGSPYNEQFF. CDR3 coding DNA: TGTGCCACCAGCAGAGTAGCGGGAGGCTCTCCTTACAATGAGCAGTTCTTC. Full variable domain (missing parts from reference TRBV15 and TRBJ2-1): DAMVIQNPRYQVTQFGKPVTLSCSQTLNHNVMYWYQQKSSQAPKLLFHYYDKDFNNEADTPDNFQSRRPNTSFCFLDIRSPGLGDTAMYLCATSRVAGGSPYNEQFFGPGTRLTVL.

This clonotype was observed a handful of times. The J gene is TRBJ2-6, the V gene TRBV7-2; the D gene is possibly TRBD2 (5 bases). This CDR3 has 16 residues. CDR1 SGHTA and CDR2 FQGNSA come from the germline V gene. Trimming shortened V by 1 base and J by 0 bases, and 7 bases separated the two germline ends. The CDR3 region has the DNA TGTGCCAGCAGCTTAGTTGGAGGCTCTGGGGCCAACGTCCTGACTTTC. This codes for CASSLVGGSGANVLTF.

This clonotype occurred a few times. The CDR3 region has the DNA TGTGCCAGCAGCCTGGGACTAGCGGGAGCTCACGAGCAGTACTTC. Translating gives CASSLGLAGAHEQYF. The rearrangement links TRBV7-3 to TRBJ2-7; TRBD2 matches 14 bases. The CDR3 is 15 residues long. Germline V gene sequence: CDR1 SGHTA, CDR2 FQGTGA. The V and J ends lost 5 bases and 5 bases, in that order; junction bases with no gene match: 5.

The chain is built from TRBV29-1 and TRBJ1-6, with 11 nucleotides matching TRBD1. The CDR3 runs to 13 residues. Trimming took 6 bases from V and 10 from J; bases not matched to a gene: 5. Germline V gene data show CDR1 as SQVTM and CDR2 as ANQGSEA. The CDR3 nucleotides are TGCAGCGTAGGCGGGACAGGGGGATCACCCCTCCACTTT. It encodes CSVGGTGGSPLHF.

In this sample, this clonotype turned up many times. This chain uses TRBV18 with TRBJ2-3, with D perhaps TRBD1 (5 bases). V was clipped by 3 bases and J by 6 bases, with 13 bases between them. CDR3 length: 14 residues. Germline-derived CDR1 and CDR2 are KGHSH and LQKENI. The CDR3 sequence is CASSPDSYMDTQYF. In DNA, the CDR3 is TGTGCCAGCTCACCTGACAGTTACATGGATACGCAGTATTTT. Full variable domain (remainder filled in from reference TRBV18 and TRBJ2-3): NAGVMQNPRHLVRRRGQEARLRCSPMKGHSHVYWYRQLPEEGLKFMVYLQKENIIDESGMPKERFSAEFPKEGPSILRIQQVVRGDSAAYFCASSPDSYMDTQYFGPGTRLTVL.

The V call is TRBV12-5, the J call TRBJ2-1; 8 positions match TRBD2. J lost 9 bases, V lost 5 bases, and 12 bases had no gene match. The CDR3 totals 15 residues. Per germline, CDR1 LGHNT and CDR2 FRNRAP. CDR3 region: CASGAGRGGVFEQFF. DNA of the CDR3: TGTGCTAGTGGTGCCGGGAGGGGGGGCGTTTTTGAGCAGTTCTTC.

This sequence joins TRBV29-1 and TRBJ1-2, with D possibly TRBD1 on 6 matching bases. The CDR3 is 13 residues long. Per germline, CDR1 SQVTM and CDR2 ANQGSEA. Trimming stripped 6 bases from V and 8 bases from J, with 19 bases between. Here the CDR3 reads CSVVGPGAEGYTF. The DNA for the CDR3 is TGCAGCGTGGTGGGGCCGGGGGCGGAAGGCTACACCTTC.

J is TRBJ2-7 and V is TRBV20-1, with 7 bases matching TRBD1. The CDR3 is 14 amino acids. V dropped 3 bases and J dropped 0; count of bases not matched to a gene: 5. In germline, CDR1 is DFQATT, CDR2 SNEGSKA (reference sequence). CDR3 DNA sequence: TGCAGTGCTAGGGTCGAGGGGGCCTCCTACGAGCAGTACTTC. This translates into CSARVEGASYEQYF.

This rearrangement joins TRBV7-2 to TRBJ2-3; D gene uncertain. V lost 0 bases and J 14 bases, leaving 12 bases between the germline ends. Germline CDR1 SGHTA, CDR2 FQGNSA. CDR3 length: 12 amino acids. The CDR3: CASSLARLSPYF. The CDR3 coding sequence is TGTGCCAGCAGCTTAGCAAGACTCTCACCGTATTTT.

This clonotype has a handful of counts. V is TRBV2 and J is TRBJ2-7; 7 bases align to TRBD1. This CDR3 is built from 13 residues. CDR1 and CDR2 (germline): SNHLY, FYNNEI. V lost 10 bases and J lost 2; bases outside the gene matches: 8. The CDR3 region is CATSGQITYEQYF. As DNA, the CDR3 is TGTGCCACTTCGGGACAGATAACCTACGAGCAGTACTTC.

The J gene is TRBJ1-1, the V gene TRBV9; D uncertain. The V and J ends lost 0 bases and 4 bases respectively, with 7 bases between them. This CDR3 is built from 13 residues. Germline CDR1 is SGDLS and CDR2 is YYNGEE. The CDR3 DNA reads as TGTGCCAGCAGCGTAGTCGGAATCACTGAAGCTTTCTTT. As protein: CASSVVGITEAFF.

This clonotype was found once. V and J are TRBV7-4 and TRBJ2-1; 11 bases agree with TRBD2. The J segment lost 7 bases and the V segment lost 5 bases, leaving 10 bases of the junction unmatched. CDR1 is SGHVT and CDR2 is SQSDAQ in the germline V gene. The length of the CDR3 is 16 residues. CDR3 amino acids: CASSPKLAGDCNEQFF. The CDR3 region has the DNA TGTGCCAGCAGCCCCAAACTAGCGGGAGATTGTAATGAGCAGTTCTTC. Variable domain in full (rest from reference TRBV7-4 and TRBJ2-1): GAGVSQSPRYKVAKRGRDVALRCDSISGHVTLYWYRQTLGQGSEVLTYSQSDAQRDKSGRPSGRFSAERPERSVSTLKIQRTEQGDSAVYLCASSPKLAGDCNEQFFGPGTRLTVL.

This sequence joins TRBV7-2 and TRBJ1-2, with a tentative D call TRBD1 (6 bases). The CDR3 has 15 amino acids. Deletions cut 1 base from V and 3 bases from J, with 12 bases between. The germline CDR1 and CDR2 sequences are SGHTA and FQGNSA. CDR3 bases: TGTGCCAGCAGCTTAGGGTCAGGGGAGTACTATGGCTACACCTTC. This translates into CASSLGSGEYYGYTF.

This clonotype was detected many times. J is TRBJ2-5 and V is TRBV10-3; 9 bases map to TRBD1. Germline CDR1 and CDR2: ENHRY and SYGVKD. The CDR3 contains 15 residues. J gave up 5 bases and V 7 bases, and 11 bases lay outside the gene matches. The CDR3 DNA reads TGTGCCATCAAAGACAGGGGGGCACCGGGTGAGACCCAGTACTTC. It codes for CAIKDRGAPGETQYF.

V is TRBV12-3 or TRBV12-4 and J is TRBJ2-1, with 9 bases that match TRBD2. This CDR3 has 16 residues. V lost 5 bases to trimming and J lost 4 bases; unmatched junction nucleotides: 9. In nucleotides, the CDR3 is TGTGCCAGCAGTAGTATAGCGGGAGTCTCTTACAATGAGCAGTTCTTC. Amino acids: CASSSIAGVSYNEQFF.

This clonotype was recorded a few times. The CDR3 loop reads CASSEAAVAGLGNEQFF. Written as DNA, the CDR3 is TGTGCCAGCAGTGAAGCGGCGGTAGCGGGGCTGGGGAATGAGCAGTTCTTC. V usage is TRBV2 and J usage is TRBJ2-1, with TRBD2 matching 8 bases. CDR1 SNHLY and CDR2 FYNNEI come from the germline V gene. V was pared by 0 bases and J by 7 bases, with 11 bases of the junction left unmatched. The CDR3 spans 17 residues.

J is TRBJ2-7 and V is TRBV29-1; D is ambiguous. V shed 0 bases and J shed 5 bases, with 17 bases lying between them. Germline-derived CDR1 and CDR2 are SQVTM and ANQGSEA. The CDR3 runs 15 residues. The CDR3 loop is CSVEDRASLFDEQYF. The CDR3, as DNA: TGCAGCGTTGAAGATCGAGCGAGCCTATTCGACGAGCAGTACTTC.

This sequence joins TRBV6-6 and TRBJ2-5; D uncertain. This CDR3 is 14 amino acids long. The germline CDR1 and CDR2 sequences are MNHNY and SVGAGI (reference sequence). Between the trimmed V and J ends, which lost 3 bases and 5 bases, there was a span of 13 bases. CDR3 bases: TGTGCCAGCAGTTATACGGAGTGGGTGGAGACCCAGTACTTC. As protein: CASSYTEWVETQYF.

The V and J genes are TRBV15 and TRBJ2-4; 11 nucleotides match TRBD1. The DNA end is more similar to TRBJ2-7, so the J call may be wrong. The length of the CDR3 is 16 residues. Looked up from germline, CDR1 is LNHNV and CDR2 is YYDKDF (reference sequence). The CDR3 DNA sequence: TGTGCCACCAGCCCATACCGGGACAGGGGGAGGCACGAGCAGTACTTC. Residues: CATSPYRDRGRHEQYF.

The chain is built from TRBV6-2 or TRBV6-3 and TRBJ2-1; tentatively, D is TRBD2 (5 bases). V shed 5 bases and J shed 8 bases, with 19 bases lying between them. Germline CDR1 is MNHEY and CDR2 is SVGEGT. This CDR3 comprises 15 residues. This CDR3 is CASSRGLAAADEQFF. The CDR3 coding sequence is TGTGCCAGCAGTCGCGGACTCGCCGCGGCCGATGAGCAGTTCTTC.

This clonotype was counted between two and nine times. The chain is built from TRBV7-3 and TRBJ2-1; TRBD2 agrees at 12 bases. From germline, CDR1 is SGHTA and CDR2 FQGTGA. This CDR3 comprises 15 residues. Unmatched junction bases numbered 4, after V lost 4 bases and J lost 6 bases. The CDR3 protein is CASSSTSGRLNEQFF. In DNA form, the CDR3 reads TGTGCCAGCAGCTCAACTAGCGGGAGGCTCAATGAGCAGTTCTTC.

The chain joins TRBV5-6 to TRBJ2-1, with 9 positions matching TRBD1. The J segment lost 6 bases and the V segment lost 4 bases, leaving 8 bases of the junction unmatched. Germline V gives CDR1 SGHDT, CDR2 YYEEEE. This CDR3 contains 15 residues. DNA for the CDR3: TGTGCCAGCAGCCCCGGGACAGGGCTTAGCAATGAGCAGTTCTTC. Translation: CASSPGTGLSNEQFF. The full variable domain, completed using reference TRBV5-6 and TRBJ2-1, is DAGVTQSPTHLIKTRGQQVTLRCSPKSGHDTVSWYQQALGQGPQFIFQYYEEEERQRGNFPDRFSGHQFPNYSSELNVNALLLGDSALYLCASSPGTGLSNEQFFGPGTRLTVL.

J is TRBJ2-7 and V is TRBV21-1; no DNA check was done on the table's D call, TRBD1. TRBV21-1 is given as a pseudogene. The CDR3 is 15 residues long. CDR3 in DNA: TGTGCCAGCAGCAGTTCCCGGCTGACCTCCTGCGAGCAGTACTTC. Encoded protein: CASSSSRLTSCEQYF.

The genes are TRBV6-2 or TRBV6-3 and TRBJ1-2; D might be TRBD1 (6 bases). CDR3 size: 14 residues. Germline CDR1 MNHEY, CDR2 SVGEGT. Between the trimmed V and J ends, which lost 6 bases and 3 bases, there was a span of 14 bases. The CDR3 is CASRSTGFDYGYTF. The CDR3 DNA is TGTGCCAGCAGATCGACAGGATTCGACTATGGCTACACCTTC.

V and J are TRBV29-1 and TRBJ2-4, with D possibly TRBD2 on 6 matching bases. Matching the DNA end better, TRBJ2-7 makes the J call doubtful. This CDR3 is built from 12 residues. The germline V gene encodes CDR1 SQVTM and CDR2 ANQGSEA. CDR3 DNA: TGCAGCGTTGTTGCGGGGACCCACGAGCAGTACTTC. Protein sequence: CSVVAGTHEQYF.

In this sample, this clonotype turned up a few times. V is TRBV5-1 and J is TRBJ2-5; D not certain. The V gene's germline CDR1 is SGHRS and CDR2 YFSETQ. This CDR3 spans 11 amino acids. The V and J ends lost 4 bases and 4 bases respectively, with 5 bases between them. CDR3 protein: CASSEAETQYF. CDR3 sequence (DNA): TGCGCCAGCAGCGAAGCAGAGACCCAGTACTTC. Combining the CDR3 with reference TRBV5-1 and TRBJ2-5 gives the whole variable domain KAGVTQTPRYLIKTRGQQVTLSCSPISGHRSVSWYQQTPGQGLQFLFEYFSETQRNKGNFPGRFSGRQFSNSRSEMNVSTLELGDSALYLCASSEAETQYFGPGTRLLVL.

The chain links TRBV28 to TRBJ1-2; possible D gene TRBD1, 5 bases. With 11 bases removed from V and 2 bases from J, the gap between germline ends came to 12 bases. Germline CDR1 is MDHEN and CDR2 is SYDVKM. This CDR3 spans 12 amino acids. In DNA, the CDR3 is TGTGCCGCAGGGCGGACCAACTATGGCTACACCTTC. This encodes CAAGRTNYGYTF.

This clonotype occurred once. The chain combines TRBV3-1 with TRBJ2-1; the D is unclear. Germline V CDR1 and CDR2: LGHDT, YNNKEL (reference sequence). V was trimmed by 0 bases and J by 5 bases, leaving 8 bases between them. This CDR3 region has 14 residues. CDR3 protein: CASSQDGVNNEQFF. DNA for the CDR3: TGTGCCAGCAGCCAAGATGGGGTCAACAATGAGCAGTTCTTC.

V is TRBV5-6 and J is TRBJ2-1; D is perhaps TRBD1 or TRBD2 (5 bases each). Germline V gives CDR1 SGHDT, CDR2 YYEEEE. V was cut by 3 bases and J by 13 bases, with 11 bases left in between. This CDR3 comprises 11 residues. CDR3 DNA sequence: TGTGCCAGCAGCTCCGGGACGATACAGTTCTTC. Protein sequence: CASSSGTIQFF.

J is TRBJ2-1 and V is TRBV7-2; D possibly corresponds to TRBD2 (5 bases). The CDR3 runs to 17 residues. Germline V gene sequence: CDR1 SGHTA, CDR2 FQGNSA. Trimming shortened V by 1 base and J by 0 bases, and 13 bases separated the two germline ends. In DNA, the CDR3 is TGTGCCAGCAGCTTAGATGGCGGGTCGGGCTCCTACAATGAGCAGTTCTTC. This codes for CASSLDGGSGSYNEQFF.

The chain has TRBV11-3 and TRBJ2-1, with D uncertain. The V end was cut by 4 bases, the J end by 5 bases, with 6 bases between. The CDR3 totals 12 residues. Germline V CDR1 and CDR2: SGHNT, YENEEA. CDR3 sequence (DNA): TGTGCCAGCAGCTCCGTGAACAATGAGCAGTTCTTC. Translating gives CASSSVNNEQFF.

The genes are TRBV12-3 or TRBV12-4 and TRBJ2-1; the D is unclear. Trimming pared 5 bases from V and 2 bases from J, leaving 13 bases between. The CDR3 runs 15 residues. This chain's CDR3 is CASSIRVGPYNEQFF. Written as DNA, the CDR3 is TGTGCCAGCAGTATACGGGTAGGCCCCTACAATGAGCAGTTCTTC.